The rows below give T cell receptor beta chains drawn from one sample of a study of T cell changes during pregnancy in multiple sclerosis. Profiled with immunoSEQ multiplex PCR; TCRdb holds only in-frame clones, not every one. The sample includes some 34,000 clones, 92% of them seen just once. This material consisted of CD4+ T cells from peripheral blood mononuclear cells, taken in the third trimester of pregnancy. The receptors were gathered from a female donor in good health, enrolled as a control in a pregnancy study. Both conserved end residues are part of each CDR3. The D gene is left open where the match is weak. Size tells how often a clone was seen (once, few, many) or the class of an expanded clone, and some rows leave it out.

j_call	v_call	d_call	clone_size	cdr3_nt	cdr3_aa
TRBJ1-2	TRBV28	NA	NA	TGTGCCAGCAGTTTAGGGGCTAGTGAGTACTATGGCTACACCTTC	CASSLGASEYYGYTF
TRBJ1-5	TRBV30	NA	few	TGTGCCTGGAGTGTGCAGGGAGGCCAGCCCCAGCATTTT	CAWSVQGGQPQHF
TRBJ2-3	TRBV13	TRBD2	NA	TGTGCCAGCAGGTCAGCGGGGGGTATAGATACGCAGTATTTT	CASRSAGGIDTQYF
TRBJ2-7	TRBV6-8	TRBD1	NA	TGTGCCAGCAGAAAGGGACAGGGCAACGAGCAGTACTTC	CASRKGQGNEQYF
TRBJ1-2	TRBV28	TRBD1	few	TGTGCCAGCAGTTTATGGCACAGGGGAGGCTCGTATGGCTACACCTTC	CASSLWHRGGSYGYTF
TRBJ2-3	TRBV11-2	TRBD2	NA	TGTGCCAGCACCCAGCGGGGGGAAACAGATACGCAGTATTTT	CASTQRGETDTQYF
TRBJ1-6	TRBV30	NA	NA	TGTGCCTGGAGTCGGGAGAATTACTATAATTCACCCCTCCACTTT	CAWSRENYYNSPLHF
TRBJ1-5	TRBV6-5	NA	NA	TGTGCCAGCAGGAACAGGGTAGGAAATCAGCCCCAGCATTTT	CASRNRVGNQPQHF
TRBJ2-5	TRBV6-6	NA	once	TGTGCCAGCAGTTACGGCCAGGTTCGTGAGACCCAGTACTTC	CASSYGQVRETQYF
TRBJ2-5	TRBV18	NA	once	TGTGCCAGCTCTAGGGGTTACCAAGAGACCCAGTACTTC	CASSRGYQETQYF
TRBJ1-2	TRBV19	NA	NA	TGTGCCAGTAGTATAACCCGACAGGAACCTGGCTACACCTTC	CASSITRQEPGYTF
TRBJ2-7	TRBV6-1	NA	NA	TGTGCCAGCAGTGAGGGGGGACAGTACGCGCAGTACTTC	CASSEGGQYAQYF
TRBJ1-1	TRBV4-3	NA	NA	TGCGCCAGCAGCCAAGATGAGGGAGGCACTGAAGCTTTCTTT	CASSQDEGGTEAFF
TRBJ1-1	TRBV30	NA	once	TGTGCCTGGAGTGTACTTATTGGCACTGAAGCTTTCTTT	CAWSVLIGTEAFF
TRBJ2-1	TRBV5-1	TRBD1	NA	TGCGCCAGCAGCTCATCGGACAGGGGGCGGATGAATGAGCAGTTCTTC	CASSSSDRGRMNEQFF